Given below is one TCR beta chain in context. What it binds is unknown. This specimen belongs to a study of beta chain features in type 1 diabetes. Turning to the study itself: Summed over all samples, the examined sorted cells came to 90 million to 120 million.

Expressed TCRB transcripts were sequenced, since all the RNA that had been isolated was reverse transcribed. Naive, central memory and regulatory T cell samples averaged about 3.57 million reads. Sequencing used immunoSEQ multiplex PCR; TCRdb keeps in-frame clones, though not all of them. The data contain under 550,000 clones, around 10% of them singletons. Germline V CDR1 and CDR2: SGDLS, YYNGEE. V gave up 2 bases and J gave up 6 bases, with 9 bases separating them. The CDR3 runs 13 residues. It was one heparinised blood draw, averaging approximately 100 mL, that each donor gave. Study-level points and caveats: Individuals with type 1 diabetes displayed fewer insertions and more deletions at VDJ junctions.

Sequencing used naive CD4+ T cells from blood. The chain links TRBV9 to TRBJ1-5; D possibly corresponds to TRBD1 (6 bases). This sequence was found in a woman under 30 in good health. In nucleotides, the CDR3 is TGTGCCAGCAGCGTGGACAGTTTTCAGCCCCAGCATTTT. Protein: CASSVDSFQPQHF. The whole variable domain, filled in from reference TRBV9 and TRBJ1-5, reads DSGVTQTPKHLITATGQRVTLRCSPRSGDLSVYWYQQSLDQGLQFLIQYYNGEERAKGNILERFSAQQFPDLHSELNLSSLELGDSALYFCASSVDSFQPQHFGDGTRLSIL.